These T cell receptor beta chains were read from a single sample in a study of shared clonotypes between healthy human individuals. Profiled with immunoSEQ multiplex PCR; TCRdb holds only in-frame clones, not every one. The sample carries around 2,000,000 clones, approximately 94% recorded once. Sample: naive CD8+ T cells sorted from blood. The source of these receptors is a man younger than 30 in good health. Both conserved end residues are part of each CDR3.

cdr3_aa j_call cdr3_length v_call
CASSAGGEASYEQYF TRBJ2-7 15 TRBV6-6
CASSSGLADFTYEQYF TRBJ2-7 16 TRBV5-1
CASSSSGEQFF TRBJ2-1 11 TRBV7-9
CASSIRLGHVEQYF TRBJ2-7 14 TRBV27
CASSLVKGNTEAFF TRBJ1-1 14 TRBV13
CASSPGLGYQETQYF TRBJ2-5 15 TRBV6-5
CASSLAIQSYEQYF TRBJ2-7 14 TRBV7-6
CASSFEGTFTDTQYF TRBJ2-3 15 TRBV27
CASSLGPAGGWDEQFF TRBJ2-1 16 TRBV7-6
CASSVGPSSYEQYF TRBJ2-7 14 TRBV9
CASSPGPVQGIMNTEAFF TRBJ1-1 18 TRBV19
CASSLLAGGSEQYF TRBJ2-7 14 TRBV11-2
CASSLEAGTLGYEQYF TRBJ2-7 16 TRBV7-9
CASSYSDRGRTEAFF TRBJ1-1 15 TRBV6-5
CASSQGRDSSYEQYF TRBJ2-7 15 TRBV4-3
CASSFSQGAYNEQFF TRBJ2-1 15 TRBV7-2
CASSEAGTGNYEQYF TRBJ2-7 15 TRBV6-1
CASSFAGTVEQFF TRBJ2-1 13 TRBV28
CASSPLAGGPNEQYF TRBJ2-7 15 TRBV7-9
CASSVGTNNYGYTF TRBJ1-2 14 TRBV9
CASSLAGSYNEQFF TRBJ2-1 14 TRBV5-1
CASSLGEEAGTGKLTDTQYF TRBJ2-3 20 TRBV7-8
CASSLQLLAGVQETQYF TRBJ2-5 17 TRBV7-9
CASSFLGNQPQHF TRBJ1-5 13 TRBV28
CASRVVGLDSYEQYF TRBJ2-7 15 TRBV5-6
CASSYRGVAYNEQFF TRBJ2-1 15 TRBV7-9
CASSLYRGDYEQYF TRBJ2-7 14 TRBV27
CASSEWLGTGGETQYF TRBJ2-5 16 TRBV19
CASSLALRGGEKLFF TRBJ1-4 15 TRBV5-1
CASSFQQPYEQYF TRBJ2-7 13 TRBV27
CATSRDGEGETQYF TRBJ2-5 14 TRBV15
CASSLILGTGPSPLHF TRBJ1-6 16 TRBV27
CASSQDDVPSPYEQYF TRBJ2-7 16 TRBV4-1
CASSLKGQAGYEQYF TRBJ2-7 15 TRBV5-6